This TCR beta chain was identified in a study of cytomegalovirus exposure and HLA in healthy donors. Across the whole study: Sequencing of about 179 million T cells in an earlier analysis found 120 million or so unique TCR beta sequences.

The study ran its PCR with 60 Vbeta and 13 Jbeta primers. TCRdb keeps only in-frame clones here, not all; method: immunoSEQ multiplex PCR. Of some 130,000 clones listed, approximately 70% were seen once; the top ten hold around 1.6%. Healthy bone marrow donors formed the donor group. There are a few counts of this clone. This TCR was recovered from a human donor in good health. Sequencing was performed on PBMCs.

CDR3 residues: CASSPTLSSDEQYF. The CDR3 bases are TGTGCCAGCTCACCTACCTTATCTAGCGACGAGCAGTACTTC. This chain uses TRBV18 with TRBJ2-7, with D maybe TRBD2 (6 bases). V was cut by 3 bases and J by 5 bases, with 14 bases left in between. The germline gives CDR1 KGHSH, CDR2 LQKENI. The CDR3 is made up of 14 amino acids.